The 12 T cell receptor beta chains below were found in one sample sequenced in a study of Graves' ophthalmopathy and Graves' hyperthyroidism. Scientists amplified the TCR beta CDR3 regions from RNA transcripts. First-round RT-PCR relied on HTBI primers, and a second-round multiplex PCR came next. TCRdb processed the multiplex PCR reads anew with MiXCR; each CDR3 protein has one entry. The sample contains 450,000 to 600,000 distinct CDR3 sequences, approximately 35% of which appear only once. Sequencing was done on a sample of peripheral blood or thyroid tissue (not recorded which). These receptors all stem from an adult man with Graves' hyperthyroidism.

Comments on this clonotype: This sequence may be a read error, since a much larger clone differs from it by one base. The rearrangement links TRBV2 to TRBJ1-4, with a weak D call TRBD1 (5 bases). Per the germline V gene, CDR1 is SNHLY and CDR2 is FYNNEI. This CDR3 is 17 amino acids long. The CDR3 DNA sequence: TGTGCCAGCAGTCTCCGGGACCGACACTCAACTAATGAAAACCTGTTTTTT. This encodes CASSLRDRHSTNENLFF.

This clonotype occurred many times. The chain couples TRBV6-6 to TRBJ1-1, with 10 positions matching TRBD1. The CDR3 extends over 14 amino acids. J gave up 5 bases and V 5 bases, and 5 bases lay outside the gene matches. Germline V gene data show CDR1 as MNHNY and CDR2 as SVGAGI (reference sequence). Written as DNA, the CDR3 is TGTGCCAGCAGTCGACAGGGGGCTGTGACTGAAGCTTTCTTT. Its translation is CASSRQGAVTEAFF.

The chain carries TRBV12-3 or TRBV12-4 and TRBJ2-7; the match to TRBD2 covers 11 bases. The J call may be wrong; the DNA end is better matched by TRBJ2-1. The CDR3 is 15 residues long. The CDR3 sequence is CASRLTSGSYNEQFF. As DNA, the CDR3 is TGTGCCAGCAGGCTTACTAGCGGGAGCTACAATGAGCAGTTCTTC.

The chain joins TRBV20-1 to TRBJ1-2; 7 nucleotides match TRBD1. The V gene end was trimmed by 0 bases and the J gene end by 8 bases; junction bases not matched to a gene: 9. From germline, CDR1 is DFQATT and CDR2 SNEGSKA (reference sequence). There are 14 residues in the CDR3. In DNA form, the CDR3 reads TGCAGTGCTAGAGACCGACAGGGAACGGGGGGCTACACCTTC. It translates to CSARDRQGTGGYTF.

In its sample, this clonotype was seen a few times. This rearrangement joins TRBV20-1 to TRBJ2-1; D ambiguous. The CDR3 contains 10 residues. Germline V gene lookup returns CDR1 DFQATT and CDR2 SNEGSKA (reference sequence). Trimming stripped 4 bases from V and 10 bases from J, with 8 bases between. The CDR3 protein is CSATQIEQFF. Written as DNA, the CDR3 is TGCAGTGCTACGCAAATCGAGCAGTTCTTC.

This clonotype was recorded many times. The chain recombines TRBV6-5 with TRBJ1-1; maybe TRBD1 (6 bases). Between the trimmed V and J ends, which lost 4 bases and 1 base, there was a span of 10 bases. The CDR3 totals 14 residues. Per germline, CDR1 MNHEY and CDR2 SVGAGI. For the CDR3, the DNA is TGTGCCAGCAGTTTCGGACAGCCGAACACTGAAGCTTTCTTT. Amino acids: CASSFGQPNTEAFF.

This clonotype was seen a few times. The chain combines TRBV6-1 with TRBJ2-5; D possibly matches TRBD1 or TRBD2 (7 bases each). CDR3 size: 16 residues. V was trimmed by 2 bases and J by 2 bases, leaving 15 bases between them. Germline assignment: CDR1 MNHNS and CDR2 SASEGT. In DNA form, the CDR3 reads TGTGCCAGCAGTGAATGGGTCCAGGGGGGGCAAGAGACCCAGTACTTC. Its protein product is CASSEWVQGGQETQYF.

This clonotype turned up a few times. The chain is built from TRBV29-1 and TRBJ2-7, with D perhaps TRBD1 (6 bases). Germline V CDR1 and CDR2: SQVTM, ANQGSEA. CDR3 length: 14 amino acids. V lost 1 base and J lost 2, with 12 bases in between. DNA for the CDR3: TGCAGCGTTGAAGGAAGGGACACAACCTACGAGCAGTACTTC. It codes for CSVEGRDTTYEQYF.

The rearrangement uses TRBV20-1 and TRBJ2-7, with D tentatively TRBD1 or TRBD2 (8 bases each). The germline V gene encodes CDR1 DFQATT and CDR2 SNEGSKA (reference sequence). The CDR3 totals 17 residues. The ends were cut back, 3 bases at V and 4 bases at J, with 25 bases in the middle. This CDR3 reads CSASKPGQGAGVYEQYF. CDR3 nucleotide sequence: TGCAGTGCTAGTAAGCCCGGACAGGGAGCGGGGGTTTACGAGCAGTACTTC.

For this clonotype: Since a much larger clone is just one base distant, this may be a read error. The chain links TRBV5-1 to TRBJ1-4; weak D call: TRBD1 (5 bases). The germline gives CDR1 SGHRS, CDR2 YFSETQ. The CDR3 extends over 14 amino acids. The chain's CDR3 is CAGSPPGDNEKLFF. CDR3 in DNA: TGCGCCGGCAGCCCTCCGGGGGATAATGAAAAACTGTTTTTT.

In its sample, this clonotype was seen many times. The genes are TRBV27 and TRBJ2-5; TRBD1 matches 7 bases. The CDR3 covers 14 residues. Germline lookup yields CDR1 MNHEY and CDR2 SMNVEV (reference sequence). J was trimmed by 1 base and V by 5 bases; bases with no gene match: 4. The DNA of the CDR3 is TGTGCCAGCAGTCCCTGGGACAGCCAAGAGACCCAGTACTTC. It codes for CASSPWDSQETQYF.

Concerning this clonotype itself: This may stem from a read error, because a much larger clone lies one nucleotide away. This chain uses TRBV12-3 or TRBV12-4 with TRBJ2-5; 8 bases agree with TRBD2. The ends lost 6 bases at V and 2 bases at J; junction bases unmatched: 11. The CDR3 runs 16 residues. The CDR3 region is CASSSSYRGGQETQYF. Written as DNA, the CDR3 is TGTGCCAGCAGCTCCTCCTACCGGGGGGGGCAAGAGACCCAGTACTTC.